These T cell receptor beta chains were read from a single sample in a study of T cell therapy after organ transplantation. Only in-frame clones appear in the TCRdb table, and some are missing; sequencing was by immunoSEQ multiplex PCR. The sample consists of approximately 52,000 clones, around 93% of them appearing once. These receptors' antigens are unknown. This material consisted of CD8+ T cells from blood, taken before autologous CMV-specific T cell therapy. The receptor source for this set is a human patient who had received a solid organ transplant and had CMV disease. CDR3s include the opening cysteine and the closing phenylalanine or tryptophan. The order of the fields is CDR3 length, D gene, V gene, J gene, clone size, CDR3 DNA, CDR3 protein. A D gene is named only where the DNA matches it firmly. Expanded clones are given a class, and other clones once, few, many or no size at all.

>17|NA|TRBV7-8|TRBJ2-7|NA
TGTGCCAGCAGCTTAGCCCTAATACAGGTACACTCCTACGAGCAGTACTTC
CASSLALIQVHSYEQYF
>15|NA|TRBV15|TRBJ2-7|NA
TGTGCCACCAGCAGAGAAACAGGGCCTTCCTACGAGCAGTACTTC
CATSRETGPSYEQYF
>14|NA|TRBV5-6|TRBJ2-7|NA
TGTGCCAGCAGCTTGGCTAGGGGGGTCAGGGAGCAGTACTTC
CASSLARGVREQYF
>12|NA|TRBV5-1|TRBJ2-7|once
TGCGCCAGCAGCTTGATTCCGCACGAGCAGTACTTC
CASSLIPHEQYF
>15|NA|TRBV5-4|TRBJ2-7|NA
TGTGCCAGCAGCTTTTCAGGGGAGATTGCCTACGAGCAGTACTTC
CASSFSGEIAYEQYF
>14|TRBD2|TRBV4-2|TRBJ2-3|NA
TGTGCCAGCAGCCTAGCGGGGGCCACAGATACGCAGTATTTT
CASSLAGATDTQYF
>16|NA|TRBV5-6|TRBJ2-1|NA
TGTGCCAGCAGCTTGGGAAAACAGGCAAGGTTCAATGAGCAGTTCTTC
CASSLGKQARFNEQFF
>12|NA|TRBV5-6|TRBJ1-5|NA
TGTGCCAGCAGCTCGGGGAATCAGCCCCAGCATTTT
CASSSGNQPQHF
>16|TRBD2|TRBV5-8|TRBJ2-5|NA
TGTGCCAGCAGCTGGGGTTCGCGGGAGGGCCCAGAGACCCAGTACTTC
CASSWGSREGPETQYF
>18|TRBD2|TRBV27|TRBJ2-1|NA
TGTGCCAGCAGTTTCCTAACCGTAACTAGCGGACGAGGCGGGGAGCAGTTCTTC
CASSFLTVTSGRGGEQFF
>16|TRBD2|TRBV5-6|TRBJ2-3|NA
TGTGCCAGCAGCGTCGGTTCGGGACTAGGCACAGATACGCAGTATTTT
CASSVGSGLGTDTQYF
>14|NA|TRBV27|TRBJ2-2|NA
TGTGCCACCTCCCGGGACGGGAACACCGGGGAGCTGTTTTTT
CATSRDGNTGELFF
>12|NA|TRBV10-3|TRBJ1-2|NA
TGTGCCATCAGTGGGTGGGACTATGGCTACACCTTC
CAISGWDYGYTF
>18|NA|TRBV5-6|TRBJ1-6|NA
TGTGCCAGCAGCTTGCCACCAAACGGGAGGGAGACTAATTCACCCCTCCACTTT
CASSLPPNGRETNSPLHF
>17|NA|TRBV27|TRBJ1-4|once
TGTGCCAGCACCTTGTCATTCGGGACGAGGACTAATGAAAAACTGTTTTTT
CASTLSFGTRTNEKLFF
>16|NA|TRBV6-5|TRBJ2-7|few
TGTGCCAGCAGTTACTCGACAGGAGAGGTGGGCTACGAGCAGTACTTC
CASSYSTGEVGYEQYF
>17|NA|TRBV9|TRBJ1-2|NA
TGTGCCAGCAGCGTAGCTTGGGGGGAGGCCCCTAACTATGGCTACACCTTC
CASSVAWGEAPNYGYTF
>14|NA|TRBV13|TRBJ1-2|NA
TGTGCCAGCAGCTTACTAAGACAGAACTATGGCTACACCTTC
CASSLLRQNYGYTF
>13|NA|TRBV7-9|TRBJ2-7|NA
TGTGCCAGCAGCTTCTCCACGACCTACGAGCAGTACTTC
CASSFSTTYEQYF
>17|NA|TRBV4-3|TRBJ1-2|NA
TGCGCCAGCAGCCAAGATCCCCGGGGGGTAGCTAACTATGGCTACACCTTC
CASSQDPRGVANYGYTF
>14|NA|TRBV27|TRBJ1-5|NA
TGTGCCAGCAGTACAATAGGGGGCAATCAGCCCCAGCATTTT
CASSTIGGNQPQHF
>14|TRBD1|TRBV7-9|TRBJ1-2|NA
TGTGCCAGCAGCTTAGTAGGGGGCACCTATGGCTACACCTTC
CASSLVGGTYGYTF
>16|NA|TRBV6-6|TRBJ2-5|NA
TGTGCCAGCAGCCCCGGGACTTTTTCGACTCAAGAGACCCAGTACTTC
CASSPGTFSTQETQYF